One and the same sample provided the 32 T cell receptor beta chains below, sequenced in a study of metastatic and nonmetastatic thyroid tumors. Among the patients, none had received any treatment before thyroid surgery. TCRdb called clones again from the PCR reads with MiXCR. The sample lists about 4,600 clones; 15% to 20% were seen once. Material: adjacent normal tissue. These receptors came from a male donor with papillary thyroid cancer or a benign thyroid nodule (not recorded which). Some clones in this sample may be carry-over from other donors' samples.

V and J are TRBV7-2 and TRBJ1-5, with 7 bases aligning to TRBD1. The CDR3 loop spans 15 amino acids. The V and J ends lost 1 base and 0 bases, in that order; junction bases with no gene match: 0. Looked up from germline, CDR1 is SGHTA and CDR2 is FQGNSA. CDR3: CASSLGDSSNQPQHF. CDR3 DNA: TGTGCCAGCAGCTTAGGGGACAGTAGCAATCAGCCCCAGCATTTT.

This chain joins TRBV2 and TRBJ2-3; maybe TRBD2 (5 bases). The CDR3 is made up of 12 amino acids. V was pared by 4 bases and J by 3 bases, with 5 bases between. Germline V CDR1 and CDR2: SNHLY, FYNNEI. CDR3 sequence (DNA): TGTGCCAGCAGTGGGGAGACAGATACGCAGTATTTT. Amino acid sequence: CASSGETDTQYF.

V usage is TRBV11-2 and J usage is TRBJ2-1; TRBD2 matches 13 bases. The CDR3 is 14 amino acids. The ends lost 7 bases at V and 8 bases at J; junction bases unmatched: 5. Per the germline V gene, CDR1 is SGHAT and CDR2 is FQNNGV. The CDR3 nucleotides read TGTGCCAGCAATACGGGACTAGCGGGGTATGAGCAGTTCTTC. It is translated as CASNTGLAGYEQFF.

This clone is classed as medium-sized. The chain uses TRBV7-3 and TRBJ2-5; D perhaps matches TRBD1 (5 bases). CDR3 length: 15 residues. The V end was cut by 0 bases, the J end by 1 base, with 9 bases between. From germline, CDR1 is SGHTA and CDR2 FQGTGA. CDR3 bases: TGTGCCAGCAGCTTAACACAGGCACCCCAAGAGACCCAGTACTTC. This sequence encodes CASSLTQAPQETQYF.

This clone has only a few counts. Written as DNA, the CDR3 is TGTGCCAGTAGTGTCCAAGCGAGCTCCTACAATGAGCAGTTCTTC. Amino acids: CASSVQASSYNEQFF. The chain uses TRBV19 and TRBJ2-1; D gene unclear. Germline V CDR1 and CDR2: LNHDA, SQIVND (reference sequence). The V end lost 5 bases, the J end lost 0 bases, and 11 bases lay between the germline ends. The length of the CDR3 is 15 residues.

The chain recombines TRBV5-1 with TRBJ1-3; D not certain. The V end was cut by 4 bases, the J end by 0 bases, with 8 bases between. Germline loops: CDR1 SGHRS, CDR2 YFSETQ. This CDR3 has 14 amino acids. For the CDR3, the DNA is TGCGCCAGCAGCATCAGCTACTCTGGAAACACCATATATTTT. Translated, it gives CASSISYSGNTIYF.

This clone was counted only a few times. This rearrangement joins TRBV19 to TRBJ1-2, with D perhaps TRBD1 (5 bases). Germline CDR1 LNHDA, CDR2 SQIVND (reference sequence). Trimming took 5 bases from V and 7 from J, leaving 17 bases between them. The CDR3 extends over 14 amino acids. CDR3 region: CASSGTGQVSGYTF. CDR3 in DNA: TGTGCCAGTAGTGGAACCGGACAAGTCTCTGGCTACACCTTC.

In its sample, this clone was seen many times. An end of the junction differs from the germline gene, which may be a read error. The rearrangement joins TRBV6-1 to TRBJ2-3, with D tentatively TRBD2 (7 bases). This CDR3 region has 17 residues. Germline assignment: CDR1 MNHNS and CDR2 SASEGT. The CDR3 coding sequence is TGTGCCGGCAGTGAATATGGGGGGGGGCCTAGCACAGATGCGCAGTATTTT. Translated, it gives CAGSEYGGGPSTDAQYF.

In this sample, this clone turned up a few times. The junction departs from the called germline gene at one end, perhaps through a read error. The chain recombines TRBV6-2 or TRBV6-3 with TRBJ2-1; 7 bases are shared with TRBD2. Looked up from germline, CDR1 is MNHEY and CDR2 is SVGEGT. The CDR3 is 14 amino acids. CDR3 sequence (DNA): TGTGCCGGCAGTACTGGACTAGTTGGCAATGAGCAGTTCTTC. This gives the protein CAGSTGLVGNEQFF.

This clone was recorded many times. The chain has TRBV6-2 or TRBV6-3 and TRBJ2-7; D call uncertain. The CDR3 has 12 amino acids. Looked up from germline, CDR1 is MNHEY and CDR2 is SVGEGT. Trimming took 3 bases from V and 7 from J, leaving 10 bases between them. The CDR3 spells CASSYWSPEQYF. The CDR3 nucleotides read TGTGCCAGCAGTTATTGGTCCCCTGAGCAGTACTTC.

Sample share makes this clone medium-sized. This chain uses TRBV10-2 with TRBJ2-3, with a possible D match to TRBD2 (6 bases). This CDR3 contains 15 residues. Trimming left V 3 bases short and J 0 bases short, with 10 bases between. Germline assignment: CDR1 WSHSY and CDR2 SAAADI. The CDR3: CASSDLASSTDTQYF. The CDR3 DNA reads as TGCGCCAGCAGTGACCTAGCGTCTAGCACAGATACGCAGTATTTT.

On this clone: This CDR3 fails to terminate in the conserved phenylalanine or tryptophan, so it likely reflects a read error. Because the CDR3's place on the DNA is in doubt, the DNA is left out and the CDR3 is given as listed by TCRdb. The chain couples TRBV7-8 to TRBJ2-2; no DNA check was done on the table's D call, TRBD2. Germline assignment: CDR1 SGHVS and CDR2 FQNEAQ. The CDR3 spans 9 residues, counting both ends. CDR3 loop: CASSLLAGG.

The table lists this clone with many counts. A read error may explain this, as a much larger clone is one base away. This sequence joins TRBV24-1 and TRBJ2-1; no definite D call. The length of the CDR3 is 12 residues. The germline V gene encodes CDR1 KGHDR and CDR2 SFDVKD. CDR3 sequence: CATSESYSEQFF. DNA for the CDR3: TGTGCCACCAGTGAATCTTACAGTGAGCAGTTCTTC.

CDR3 amino acids: CASRTGGMNEQYF. DNA for the CDR3: TGTGCCAGCAGGACAGGGGGCATGAACGAGCAGTACTTC. The rearrangement uses TRBV6-1 and TRBJ2-7; 10 bases map to TRBD1. CDR1 MNHNS and CDR2 SASEGT come from the germline V gene. V was pared by 6 bases and J by 5 bases, with 4 bases of the junction left unmatched. The CDR3 is made up of 13 amino acids.

By share, this clone counts as medium-sized (0.01 to 0.1%). This chain uses TRBV6-1 with TRBJ1-2; a possible D gene is TRBD1 (6 bases). V lost 4 bases and J 7 bases, leaving 13 bases between the germline ends. Germline V gene data show CDR1 as MNHNS and CDR2 as SASEGT. The CDR3 extends over 13 amino acids. Written as DNA, the CDR3 is TGTGCCAGCAGTGTGGCAGGGGTCCTTGGCTACACCTTC. Its protein product is CASSVAGVLGYTF.

This clone is classed as medium-sized. The chain links TRBV29-1 to TRBJ2-4, with D possibly called TRBD1 or TRBD2 (5 bases each). The CDR3 is 15 amino acids. Trimming left V 6 bases short and J 0 bases short, with 15 bases between. CDR1 SQVTM and CDR2 ANQGSEA come from the germline V gene. The CDR3 DNA sequence: TGCAGCGTCTCCGGGGCCGATATAGCCAAAAACATTCAGTACTTC. Protein sequence: CSVSGADIAKNIQYF.

By share of the sample, this clone is medium-sized. This chain joins TRBV12-3 or TRBV12-4 and TRBJ1-2; D is ambiguous. The CDR3 runs 12 residues. Trimming cost V 1 base and J 7 bases, with 7 bases left between them. In DNA form, the CDR3 reads TGTGCCAGCAGTTTAGGGCCGCTTGGCTACACCTTC. Translated: CASSLGPLGYTF.

This clone was found once. This chain connects TRBV9 to TRBJ1-3, with D maybe TRBD1 (6 bases). The CDR3 is made up of 15 amino acids. Trimming pared 0 bases from V and 1 base from J, leaving 8 bases between. The germline V gene has CDR1 SGDLS and CDR2 YYNGEE. The CDR3 DNA follows: TGTGCCAGCAGCGTAGGGGGGCAGTCTGGAAACACCATATATTTT. Protein sequence: CASSVGGQSGNTIYF.

This clone was detected many times. This rearrangement joins TRBV13 to TRBJ2-7; TRBD1 matches at 9 bases. This CDR3 contains 13 residues. Trimming cost V 7 bases and J 9 bases; bases outside gene matches: 10. CDR1 PRHDT and CDR2 FYEKMQ come from the germline V gene (reference sequence). CDR3 region: CASTRDRADVQYF. The CDR3 DNA follows: TGTGCCAGCACCCGGGACAGGGCAGATGTGCAGTACTTC.

This clone is categorized as medium-sized. This chain uses TRBV7-2 with TRBJ2-1; 7 nucleotides agree with TRBD2. Germline V gene lookup returns CDR1 SGHTA and CDR2 FQGNSA. This CDR3 is built from 13 residues. The ends lost 7 bases at V and 6 bases at J; junction bases unmatched: 6. CDR3 in DNA: TGTGCCAGCACCTTGTGGGGGGGCAATGAGCAGTTCTTC. Translating it yields CASTLWGGNEQFF.

This clone was detected only a few times. V gene TRBV6-1 combines with J gene TRBJ2-2; 10 bases fit TRBD1. Germline trimming cut 5 bases from V and 6 bases from J; bases unmatched to any gene: 6. The CDR3 sequence is 15 residues long. Germline V CDR1 and CDR2: MNHNS, SASEGT. This CDR3 is CASSRDRGQAGELFF. The CDR3 DNA reads as TGTGCCAGCAGTCGAGACAGGGGGCAGGCCGGGGAGCTGTTTTTT.

This chain uses TRBV5-1 with TRBJ2-1; D is perhaps TRBD2 (5 bases). This CDR3 is built from 13 residues. V lost 4 bases and J 7 bases, leaving 12 bases between the germline ends. Germline CDR1 and CDR2: SGHRS and YFSETQ. This chain's CDR3 is CASSPPGGNEQFF. The CDR3 DNA sequence: TGCGCCAGCAGCCCCCCCGGCGGGAATGAGCAGTTCTTC.

In its sample, this clone ranks as medium-sized. The chain is built from TRBV10-2 and TRBJ1-4, with 9 bases aligning to TRBD1. With V trimmed by 7 bases and J by 4 bases, 7 bases remained unmatched. Germline loops: CDR1 WSHSY, CDR2 SAAADI. The CDR3 extends over 15 amino acids. CDR3 sequence: CASTEGTGLNEKLFF. CDR3 nucleotides: TGCGCCAGCACGGAAGGGACAGGGCTTAATGAAAAACTGTTTTTT.

The chain employs TRBV7-9 and TRBJ1-4; a possible D gene is TRBD1 (5 bases). The CDR3 extends over 15 amino acids. Trimming shortened V by 3 bases and J by 6 bases, and 14 bases separated the two germline ends. CDR1 is SEHNR and CDR2 is FQNEAQ in the germline V gene (reference sequence). For the CDR3, the DNA is TGTGCCAGCAGCTTCGAAGGACAAATGGATGAAAAACTGTTTTTT. Residues: CASSFEGQMDEKLFF.

The chain couples TRBV27 to TRBJ1-6; unclear D gene. The CDR3 runs 15 residues. Trimming stripped 1 base from V and 8 bases from J, with 12 bases between. CDR1 MNHEY and CDR2 SMNVEV come from the germline V gene (reference sequence). The CDR3 sequence is CASSLYGFEDSPLHF. The CDR3 DNA reads TGTGCCAGCAGTTTATACGGATTTGAGGATTCACCCCTCCACTTT.

This clone turned up a few times. The chain combines TRBV28 with TRBJ2-7; no clear D gene. The germline V and J ends were trimmed by 4 bases and 6 bases, with 7 bases remaining between them. The CDR3 sequence is 11 residues long. In germline, CDR1 is MDHEN, CDR2 SYDVKM. The CDR3 DNA follows: TGTGCCAGCAGTTCCCATACCGAGCAGTACGTC. Translation gives CASSSHTEQYV.

This clone came up many times. Here the CDR3 DNA reads TGTGCCAGCAGTAGACTGGGGCGAGATACGCAGTATTTT. Translated: CASSRLGRDTQYF. The genes are TRBV6-1 and TRBJ2-3; possible D gene TRBD1, 5 bases. Germline V gives CDR1 MNHNS, CDR2 SASEGT. The CDR3 extends over 13 amino acids. V was shortened by 5 bases and J by 5 bases, with 11 bases between the two germline ends.

A single count supports this clone. This chain uses TRBV9 with TRBJ2-3, with D possibly being TRBD1 or TRBD2 (5 bases each). Germline lookup yields CDR1 SGDLS and CDR2 YYNGEE. Trimming removed 4 bases at V and 2 bases at J, with 14 bases between. There are 15 residues in the CDR3. The CDR3 DNA sequence: TGTGCCAGCAGCCCTGGGGACCTCCACACAGATACGCAGTATTTT. It specifies CASSPGDLHTDTQYF.

This clone has only a few counts. The gene calls are TRBV2 and TRBJ2-3; D possibly corresponds to TRBD2 (5 bases). The CDR3 contains 12 residues. V was trimmed by 6 bases and J by 6 bases, leaving 10 bases between them. Germline CDR1 reads SNHLY; CDR2 reads FYNNEI. CDR3 nucleotide sequence: TGTGCCAGCAGACTATCGGGGGATACGCAGTATTTT. Translation gives CASRLSGDTQYF.

This clone is medium-sized in the sample. The chain joins TRBV7-2 to TRBJ2-2, with TRBD2 matching over 11 bases. CDR3 length: 16 amino acids. J was trimmed by 4 bases and V by 4 bases; bases with no gene match: 5. Germline V lookup: CDR1 SGHTA, CDR2 FQGNSA. The CDR3 reads CASSYDSGGATGELFF. As DNA, the CDR3 is TGTGCCAGCAGCTACGATAGCGGGGGGGCCACCGGGGAGCTGTTTTTT.

The table lists this clone with a few counts. The chain couples TRBV28 to TRBJ1-5; no firm D call. Looked up from germline, CDR1 is MDHEN and CDR2 is SYDVKM. V was clipped by 3 bases and J by 4 bases, with 10 bases between them. CDR3 length equals 14 residues. The CDR3 loop is CASSFRQRNQPQHF. DNA of the CDR3: TGTGCCAGCAGTTTCAGGCAAAGAAATCAGCCCCAGCATTTT. Full variable domain (missing parts from reference TRBV28 and TRBJ1-5): DVKVTQSSRYLVKRTGEKVFLECVQDMDHENMFWYRQDPGLGLRLIYFSYDVKMKEKGDIPEGYSVSREKKERFSLILESASTNQTSMYLCASSFRQRNQPQHFGDGTRLSIL.

This clone is medium-sized in the sample. The rearrangement links TRBV7-2 to TRBJ2-1; TRBD2 might be the D (6 bases). Germline V gene data show CDR1 as SGHTA and CDR2 as FQGNSA. The CDR3 is made up of 14 amino acids. V lost 5 bases and J 3 bases, leaving 11 bases between the germline ends. The CDR3 DNA reads as TGTGCCAGCAGCCTGGGGGGACGCTACAATGAGCAGTTCTTC. Protein: CASSLGGRYNEQFF.